These 21 T cell receptor beta chains share one sample of origin, sequenced in a study of T-cell memory formation after mild COVID-19. TCRdb reanalysed the 5' RACE reads using MiXCR and keeps one entry per CDR3 protein. This sample carries about 470,000 distinct CDR3 sequences, about 20% of them seen once, and the ten largest clones take about 12%. Sequencing used PBMCs or a T cell subset sorted from them (not recorded which). The receptor set was obtained from an adult woman who had mild COVID-19 (a few samples of this study predate the infection). Cell type and time point are not known.

This clonotype was seen only a few times. The V call is TRBV19, the J call TRBJ2-7, with TRBD1 as a possible D gene (6 bases). Trimming cost V 6 bases and J 0 bases, with 12 bases left between them. Germline lookup yields CDR1 LNHDA and CDR2 SQIVND (reference sequence). This CDR3 has 14 amino acids. CDR3 DNA: TGTGCCAGTAGGTTAGACAGGACCTCCTACGAGCAGTACTTC. This gives the protein CASRLDRTSYEQYF.

This clonotype was recorded at least ten times. V usage is TRBV12-3 or TRBV12-4 and J usage is TRBJ2-2; the match to TRBD1 covers 8 bases. The CDR3 contains 16 residues. The V segment lost 5 bases and the J segment 2 bases; nucleotides outside the gene matches: 7. The CDR3 here is CASSDVGTGNTGELFF. As DNA, the CDR3 is TGTGCCAGCAGTGATGTCGGGACAGGCAACACCGGGGAGCTGTTTTTT.

This clonotype was seen more than once but under ten times. The chain combines TRBV12-3 or TRBV12-4 with TRBJ2-5; tentative D call: TRBD1 (5 bases). The CDR3 is made up of 12 amino acids. Trimming cost V 6 bases and J 2 bases, with 7 bases left between them. CDR3: CASRTDQETQYF. The CDR3 nucleotides are TGTGCCAGCAGGACAGATCAAGAGACCCAGTACTTC.

This clonotype was detected only a few times. V usage is TRBV15 and J usage is TRBJ2-1; 10 nucleotides agree with TRBD1. Germline CDR1 and CDR2: LNHNV and YYDKDF (reference sequence). The CDR3 is 15 residues long. The ends lost 3 bases at V and 9 bases at J; junction bases unmatched: 8. In DNA, the CDR3 is TGTGCCACCAGCAGGCCCGGGACAGGGGTCCTTGAGCAGTTCTTC. Encoded protein: CATSRPGTGVLEQFF.

V is TRBV19 and J is TRBJ1-5; D is uncertain. Germline values: CDR1 LNHDA, CDR2 SQIVND (reference sequence). CDR3 size: 16 residues. With 4 bases removed from V and 6 bases from J, the gap between germline ends came to 19 bases. CDR3 DNA: TGTGCCAGTAGTACCGGGGAGAGGCATGCTGGTCAGCCCCAGCATTTT. This encodes CASSTGERHAGQPQHF.

Only a few counts were recorded for this clonotype. The chain has TRBV29-1 and TRBJ2-1; no definite D call. V was shortened by 4 bases and J by 5 bases, with 9 bases between the two germline ends. CDR1 is SQVTM and CDR2 is ANQGSEA in the germline V gene. There are 12 residues in the CDR3. The CDR3 nucleotides read TGCAGCGTTGGGGTCCTTAACAATGAGCAGTTCTTC. Translating it yields CSVGVLNNEQFF.

The genes are TRBV19 and TRBJ1-1; 7 positions agree with TRBD1. Germline loops: CDR1 LNHDA, CDR2 SQIVND (reference sequence). After removal of 2 bases from V and 2 bases from J, the junction contained 11 bases not matched to a gene. The CDR3 is made up of 17 amino acids. CDR3 DNA sequence: TGTGCCAGTAGTATATCAGGGGGGACACGTCGAAACACTGAAGCTTTCTTT. It codes for CASSISGGTRRNTEAFF.

The chain links TRBV11-2 to TRBJ2-3, with D possibly matching TRBD2 (5 bases). The germline V gene encodes CDR1 SGHAT and CDR2 FQNNGV. The CDR3 is 16 amino acids. Trimming pared 4 bases from V and 0 bases from J, leaving 14 bases between. CDR3 residues: CASSSGPRVSTDTQYF. CDR3 coding DNA: TGTGCCAGCAGCTCAGGCCCGAGGGTTAGCACAGATACGCAGTATTTT.

V gene TRBV6-2 or TRBV6-3 combines with J gene TRBJ2-1; TRBD2 matches at 7 bases. CDR3 length: 15 residues. CDR1 MNHEY and CDR2 SVGEGT come from the germline V gene. With 7 bases clipped from V and 3 bases from J, the junction kept 9 bases outside the gene matches. CDR3 DNA sequence: TGTGCCAGCAACCCGTGGGGGGGGGTCTACAATGAGCAGTTCTTC. Protein sequence: CASNPWGGVYNEQFF.

There are many counts of this clonotype. The genes are TRBV3-1 and TRBJ2-2; D unresolved. V dropped 8 bases and J dropped 3 bases, with 10 bases sitting between them. The germline gives CDR1 LGHDT, CDR2 YNNKEL (reference sequence). The CDR3 totals 13 residues. CDR3 protein: CASERSDTGELFF. The CDR3 nucleotides read TGTGCCAGCGAGCGTTCGGACACCGGGGAGCTGTTTTTT.

This clonotype was picked up a small number of times. The chain recombines TRBV4-1 with TRBJ1-5, with unresolved D. The ends were cut back, 4 bases at V and 1 base at J, with 11 bases in the middle. The CDR3 sequence is 15 residues long. Germline V gives CDR1 MGHRA, CDR2 YSYEKL. As DNA, the CDR3 is TGCGCCAGCAGCCGACTAAGCCTAAGCAATCAGCCCCAGCATTTT. Its protein is CASSRLSLSNQPQHF.

The chain links TRBV5-1 to TRBJ2-7; a possible D gene is TRBD1 (5 bases). V lost 2 bases and J 3 bases, leaving 9 bases between the germline ends. The CDR3 covers 13 residues. Germline CDR1 SGHRS, CDR2 YFSETQ. The CDR3 bases are TGCGCCAGCAGCTTTGACAGCCTCTACGAGCAGTACTTC. Residues: CASSFDSLYEQYF.

The chain uses TRBV13 and TRBJ2-7; D unclear. V was cut by 3 bases and J by 5 bases, with 8 bases left in between. The CDR3 has 12 residues. CDR1 is PRHDT, CDR2 FYEKMQ, per germline (reference sequence). The CDR3 loop is CASSFLDDEQYF. The CDR3 DNA reads as TGTGCCAGCAGCTTTTTGGATGACGAGCAGTACTTC.

V is TRBV20-1 and J is TRBJ2-7, with D uncertain. The V gene lost 6 bases and the J gene lost 0 bases, with 18 bases spanning the gap. CDR1 and CDR2 from the germline V gene are DFQATT and SNEGSKA (reference sequence). The CDR3 has 15 residues. The CDR3 bases are TGCAGTGCCGAAGTACAAGGCAGGTTCTCCTACGAGCAGTACTTC. Amino acid sequence: CSAEVQGRFSYEQYF.

This clonotype has a handful of counts. The rearrangement joins TRBV7-9 to TRBJ2-5; the match to TRBD1 covers 10 bases. V shed 1 base and J 1 base; nucleotides not matched to a gene: 6. CDR1 and CDR2 (germline): SEHNR, FQNEAQ (reference sequence). The CDR3 extends over 17 amino acids. CDR3 region: CASSLDPRDRGQETQYF. In DNA, the CDR3 is TGTGCCAGCAGCTTAGACCCCCGGGACAGGGGCCAAGAGACCCAGTACTTC.

The V gene is TRBV11-3, the J gene TRBJ2-1; TRBD1 might be the D (6 bases). CDR1 SGHNT and CDR2 YENEEA come from the germline V gene. The CDR3 totals 14 residues. The V end was cut by 5 bases, the J end by 6 bases, with 14 bases between. Written as DNA, the CDR3 is TGTGCCAGCAGCCCCGGGACAACAACCAATGAGCAGTTCTTC. Its protein is CASSPGTTTNEQFF.

This clonotype was seen repeatedly, ten times or more. V gene TRBV4-1 combines with J gene TRBJ1-1; 10 bases line up with TRBD1. After removal of 4 bases from V and 4 bases from J, the junction contained 0 bases not matched to a gene. Germline lookup yields CDR1 MGHRA and CDR2 YSYEKL. The CDR3 contains 13 residues. The CDR3 protein is CASSRQGATEAFF. The CDR3 region has the DNA TGCGCCAGCAGCCGACAGGGGGCCACTGAAGCTTTCTTT.

CDR3 sequence reads: CASSLSTDNEQFF. In DNA, the CDR3 is TGTGCCAGCAGCTTATCCACGGACAATGAGCAGTTCTTC. The chain is built from TRBV7-9 and TRBJ2-1, with D unresolved. The ends were cut back, 2 bases at V and 5 bases at J, with 7 bases in the middle. The CDR3 contains 13 residues. The germline V gene has CDR1 SEHNR and CDR2 FQNEAQ (reference sequence).

A few counts support this clonotype. The J gene is TRBJ1-1, the V gene TRBV12-3 or TRBV12-4; D gene uncertain. The CDR3 is 15 amino acids. Trimming stripped 3 bases from V and 0 bases from J, with 11 bases between. CDR3 sequence (DNA): TGTGCCAGCAGTTTCCCTGGACGATTGAACACTGAAGCTTTCTTT. Translation: CASSFPGRLNTEAFF.

This clonotype has at least ten counts. The rearrangement uses TRBV10-3 and TRBJ2-7, with 8 bases that match TRBD1. Germline CDR1 and CDR2: ENHRY and SYGVKD. With V trimmed by 9 bases and J by 7 bases, 11 bases remained unmatched. The CDR3 has 13 amino acids. The CDR3: CAISGTGKYEQYF. The CDR3 DNA reads TGTGCCATTTCCGGGACAGGCAAATATGAGCAGTACTTC.

This chain uses TRBV19 with TRBJ2-7; 10 bases match TRBD1. With 8 bases clipped from V and 5 bases from J, the junction kept 9 bases outside the gene matches. Germline CDR1 is LNHDA and CDR2 is SQIVND (reference sequence). The CDR3 totals 14 residues. The CDR3 DNA reads as TGTGCCAGTTCGCCGGGACAGGGGTTGAACGAGCAGTACTTC. It specifies CASSPGQGLNEQYF.